The entry below gives a single TCR beta chain sequence along with its context. This record belongs to a study of blood T cell repertoires in COVID-19. Study information: COVID-19 samples from acute and convalescent phases originated in the United States, Italy and Spain. T cells, B-cell-depleted T cells, or PBMCs supplied cDNA or gDNA.

In the authors' workflow: Reference gene primer amplification yielded estimated nucleated cell counts. Using immunoSEQ multiplex PCR, the repertoire was profiled, and TCRdb retains in-frame clones only, with some absent. That table gives V, J and clone size, and the DNA gave D and trimming. The data show about 50,000 clones, with more than 70% seen just once and over 2% held by the top ten. The CDR3 extends over 16 amino acids. Germline assignment: CDR1 SGHDN and CDR2 FVKESK. V was clipped by 3 bases and J by 2 bases, with 13 bases between them. This TCR was recovered from a woman between 55 and 75 years old with acute or convalescent COVID-19. The V gene is TRBV14, the J gene TRBJ1-4; no definite D call. The sample consisted of peripheral blood. CDR3 amino acids: CASSQGSVATNEKLFF. The CDR3 DNA follows: TGTGCCAGCAGCCAGGGGAGCGTTGCGACTAATGAAAAACTGTTTTTT.